Presented here are 14 T cell receptor beta chains from one specimen sequenced in a study of identical twins (dated by TCRdb to between 2015 and 2016). The library was built by means of 5' RACE. The sequencing machine was an Illumina HiSeq 2000. TCRdb's own reprocessing of the public reads used fastp at Q25 and MiXCR and kept productive beta chains. Entries that share a CDR3 protein sequence are merged under the most common genes and DNA. The sample table shows 300,000 to 400,000 distinct CDR3 sequences, and approximately 8.8% are seen once. The ten largest clonotypes hold 8% to 9.5% of the sample. What was sequenced was naive T cells sorted from blood. The sample's cell subset or site label, decoded: cells isolated with a human naive T-cell isolation kit. All receptors derive from a woman in her forties or fifties in good health.

This sequence joins TRBV7-2 and TRBJ2-1, with 10 nucleotides matching TRBD2. The trim removed 3 bases at V and 7 bases at J, leaving 6 bases unmatched. CDR3 length: 15 amino acids. The germline V gene has CDR1 SGHTA and CDR2 FQGNSA. CDR3 loop: CASSFSGGGRNEQFF. The CDR3 DNA sequence: TGTGCCAGCAGCTTCAGCGGGGGGGGGCGGAATGAGCAGTTCTTC.

The J gene is TRBJ2-1, the V gene TRBV4-1; a possible D gene is TRBD2 (6 bases). CDR1 and CDR2 (germline): MGHRA, YSYEKL. Trimming shortened V by 4 bases and J by 7 bases, and 23 bases separated the two germline ends. The length of the CDR3 is 17 residues. The CDR3 is CASSPTAGGTLSNEQFF. DNA of the CDR3: TGCGCCAGCAGCCCGACGGCGGGTGGGACTCTTAGTAATGAGCAGTTCTTC.

This clonotype has ten or more counts. For the CDR3, the DNA is TGTGCCAGCAGTTTTGGACAGGGGGCATGGGCGCCCCAGCATTTT. Encoded protein: CASSFGQGAWAPQHF. The chain carries TRBV27 and TRBJ1-5; 11 bases are a match to TRBD1. After removal of 3 bases from V and 9 bases from J, the junction contained 7 bases not matched to a gene. The CDR3 sequence is 15 residues long. The germline V gene encodes CDR1 MNHEY and CDR2 SMNVEV (reference sequence).

This chain links TRBV27 with TRBJ2-7, with D unresolved. The length of the CDR3 is 13 residues. Trimming removed 6 bases at V and 4 bases at J, with 13 bases between. CDR1 and CDR2 (germline): MNHEY, SMNVEV (reference sequence). The CDR3: CASSPGKGYEQYF. CDR3 in DNA: TGTGCCAGCAGCCCGGGTAAAGGGTACGAGCAGTACTTC.

This clonotype was counted at least ten times. The genes are TRBV20-1 and TRBJ1-1; maybe TRBD1 (6 bases). Germline CDR1 reads DFQATT; CDR2 reads SNEGSKA (reference sequence). The ends were cut back, 0 bases at V and 2 bases at J, with 13 bases in the middle. The CDR3 has 15 amino acids. The CDR3 DNA reads as TGCAGTGCTAGAGATCGGGGCAGGGGAAACACTGAAGCTTTCTTT. Translated, it gives CSARDRGRGNTEAFF.

At least ten counts were recorded for this clonotype. The rearrangement uses TRBV28 and TRBJ2-7, with a weak D call TRBD1 (5 bases). Germline V gene sequence: CDR1 MDHEN, CDR2 SYDVKM. The CDR3 runs 14 residues. The germline V and J ends were trimmed by 9 bases and 0 bases, with 15 bases remaining between them. The CDR3 spells CASQYSTDSYEQYV. The CDR3 DNA reads TGTGCCAGTCAGTATTCGACAGACTCCTACGAGCAGTACGTC.

V gene TRBV20-1 combines with J gene TRBJ1-2, with D possibly TRBD1 on 5 matching bases. The CDR3 contains 12 residues. Germline assignment: CDR1 DFQATT and CDR2 SNEGSKA (reference sequence). V was cut by 6 bases and J by 8 bases, with 16 bases left in between. The CDR3 sequence is CSALAQGRGYTF. In DNA, the CDR3 is TGCAGTGCCCTAGCCCAGGGAAGAGGCTACACCTTC.

The sample holds a few counts of this clonotype. This sequence joins TRBV6-2 or TRBV6-3 and TRBJ2-3, with a weak D call TRBD2 (5 bases). The CDR3 has 16 amino acids. Between the trimmed V and J ends, which lost 6 bases and 2 bases, there was a span of 18 bases. Germline lookup yields CDR1 MNHEY and CDR2 SVGEGT. The CDR3 sequence: CASSLLGEGITDTQYF. DNA of the CDR3: TGTGCCAGCAGCCTACTCGGTGAGGGAATCACAGATACGCAGTATTTT.

This clonotype was detected only once. The V and J genes are TRBV5-1 and TRBJ2-2; the match to TRBD2 covers 8 bases. Germline V gene data show CDR1 as SGHRS and CDR2 as YFSETQ. V lost 3 bases and J lost 7; bases outside the gene matches: 5. This CDR3 contains 14 residues. For the CDR3, the DNA is TGCGCCAGCAGCTCGCGGGAGGAGCGCGGGGAGCTGTTTTTT. Its translation is CASSSREERGELFF.

For this clonotype: It may be a read error: a sequence one base away is much more abundant. The chain recombines TRBV12-3 or TRBV12-4 with TRBJ2-3, with D possibly TRBD2 on 6 matching bases. The CDR3 runs 16 residues. V gave up 6 bases and J gave up 4 bases, with 20 bases separating them. Written as DNA, the CDR3 is TGTGCCAGCAGCTTCCGGGCGGGACTTAGCGCAGATACGCAGTATTTT. Translation: CASSFRAGLSADTQYF.

The J gene is TRBJ2-7, the V gene TRBV6-1, with a tentative D call TRBD2 (6 bases). Germline CDR1 MNHNS, CDR2 SASEGT. The V gene lost 6 bases and the J gene lost 0 bases, with 15 bases spanning the gap. The CDR3 sequence is 15 residues long. Written as DNA, the CDR3 is TGTGCCAGCAGGAGGACCTCCGGGGGCTCCTACGAGCAGTACGTC. It specifies CASRRTSGGSYEQYV.

This clonotype occurred many times. The chain has TRBV5-1 and TRBJ1-5; D unresolved. Trimming took 0 bases from V and 1 from J, leaving 11 bases between them. Looked up from germline, CDR1 is SGHRS and CDR2 is YFSETQ. The CDR3 extends over 16 amino acids. CDR3: CASSLVQPGSNQPQHF. The CDR3 DNA follows: TGCGCCAGCAGCTTGGTACAGCCGGGGAGCAATCAGCCCCAGCATTTT.

This clonotype showed up many times. V is TRBV12-3 or TRBV12-4 and J is TRBJ2-3, with D possibly called TRBD1 or TRBD2 (5 bases each). Trimming removed 4 bases at V and 6 bases at J, with 17 bases between. The CDR3 is 15 amino acids. DNA for the CDR3: TGTGCCAGCAGTTCGCCGAGGACTGGGACGGATACGCAGTATTTT. This sequence encodes CASSSPRTGTDTQYF.

There are a few counts of this clonotype. The J gene is TRBJ2-3, the V gene TRBV5-1, with 7 bases that match TRBD2. Germline values: CDR1 SGHRS, CDR2 YFSETQ. This CDR3 comprises 16 residues. V shed 2 bases and J 0 bases; nucleotides not matched to a gene: 6. The CDR3 here is CASSLSRRESTDTQYF. The CDR3 DNA follows: TGCGCCAGCAGCTTATCGCGGCGGGAGAGCACAGATACGCAGTATTTT.